Sequencing of this TCR beta chain was carried out in a study of cytomegalovirus exposure and HLA in healthy donors. Notes on the study in general: Researchers counted roughly 150 TCR beta chains as cytomegalovirus-associated. TCR sequences were mostly rare, though some public TCRs occurred in many donors.

This clone was detected a few times. Its target is unknown. Looked up from germline, CDR1 is GTSNPN and CDR2 is SVGIG (reference sequence). The CDR3 totals 13 residues. The V and J ends lost 3 bases and 5 bases, in that order; junction bases with no gene match: 7. Assay: immunoSEQ multiplex PCR; the TCRdb copy retains only in-frame clones and omits some. The repertoire holds some 140,000 clones, with about 80% as singletons. The sequence was collected from a man aged 30-40 years in good health and CMV-seropositive. The rearrangement uses TRBV30 and TRBJ2-7; 7 bases are shared with TRBD1. The sequenced sample was PBMCs. The CDR3 reads CAWSPRGRDEQYF. For the CDR3, the DNA is TGTGCCTGGAGCCCGAGGGGGCGGGACGAGCAGTACTTC.